This T cell receptor (beta chain) was profiled in a study of blood T cell repertoires in COVID-19. For the study at large: Sample material is recorded as cDNA or gDNA derived from T cells, B-cell-depleted T cells, or PBMCs.

The CDR3 consists of 15 residues. Germline CDR1 LNHDA, CDR2 SQIVND (reference sequence). Trimming removed 6 bases at V and 5 bases at J, with 19 bases between. Sequenced by immunoSEQ multiplex PCR; TCRdb stores in-frame clones only, minus some. The table lists approximately 93,000 clones, 85% to 90% of them singletons. Those enrolled in Seattle joined during active infection and were followed longitudinally afterward. The source is a man in his fifties or sixties with COVID-19, enrolled during active disease. The J gene is TRBJ1-1, the V gene TRBV19, with a weak D call TRBD1 (6 bases). Sequencing was carried out using peripheral blood. As DNA, the CDR3 is TGTGCCAGTAGAGGACGATCCAGGGGATGGACTGAAGCTTTCTTT. This codes for CASRGRSRGWTEAFF.